This T cell receptor (beta chain) emerged from a study of cytomegalovirus exposure and HLA in healthy donors. Study-wide points: Rare sequences made up most TCRs, while some public TCRs were found in many donors.

The method was immunoSEQ multiplex PCR; TCRdb's version includes in-frame clones alone and lacks a portion of them. The sample consists of 90,000 to 140,000 clones, roughly 86% of them appearing once. As concerns this clone: Its antigen is not known.

This receptor was obtained from a woman aged 18-29 years in good health and CMV-seropositive. Sequenced input: PBMCs.

DNA of the CDR3: TGTGCCAGTTCTGAAACGCGAGGTTCGGAAAGAACAGATACGCAGTATTTT. Residues: CASSETRGSERTDTQYF. The J gene is TRBJ2-3, the V gene TRBV19; D is undetermined. Trimming took 8 bases from V and 3 from J, leaving 24 bases between them. The germline CDR1 and CDR2 sequences are LNHDA and SQIVND (reference sequence). This CDR3 is 17 amino acids long.